This TCR beta chain came from a study of T cell clonality in common variable immunodeficiency (dated by TCRdb to about 2015). Overall results and qualifications from the work: Reportedly, TCRbeta sequences from CVID had fewer deletions and N-nucleotide insertions, and highly modified clones with 13 or more V deletions were absent from CVID. Patient heterogeneity within the CVID cohort put limits on correlating repertoire features with clinical complications. It was noted by the authors that sequencing of the repertoires of T cell subpopulations would be needed to clarify the cause of the increased clonality in CVID. Fewer TCRbeta clones were shared among CVID subjects than among healthy controls (p < 0.0001). Even though DNA input was the same, control samples had an average of about 80,000 unique sequences each, compared with 30,000 to 40,000 in CVID samples. TCRbeta clonality was higher in CVID subjects than in healthy controls (t-test p = 0.018), and the increase was most characteristic of about a third of subjects.

This clone was observed a few times. Its antigen is still unknown. The CDR3 end lies 3 residues beyond the end of the read and is filled in from the germline J gene. CVID was diagnosed by standard criteria: serum IgG, IgA and/or IgM reduced below normal range, plus specific antibody deficiency. There were almost 45 subjects in the CVID group (roughly 15 female and around 29 male), ranging in age from 9 to 64 years, with a mean age of about 40. Both CVID patients and healthy controls were predominantly of Caucasian heritage. At the time of study participation, every CVID subject had been on replacement immunoglobulin therapy for one year or longer. When blood was collected, none of the CVID subjects were ill or on immunomodulatory or immunosuppressive medication. From each donor, roughly 4.5 to 8.5 ml of heparinized peripheral whole blood was collected. Genomic DNA from adults with common variable immune deficiency (CVID) and from healthy adult controls was used for sequencing of TCRbeta CDR3 repertoires. Diluted blood was density-centrifuged over Hypaque 1077 or Ficoll-Paque to isolate peripheral blood mononuclear cells. Genomic DNA was obtained from unsorted mononuclear cells using either Qiagen column purification or a centrifugation-based method.

For sequencing, equivalent amounts of genomic DNA were input from CVID and control samples. For every sample, a 60 bp segment covering the rearranged TCRbeta CDR3 region was amplified and then sequenced. The immunoSEQ assay, a bias-corrected multiplex PCR combined with high-throughput sequencing, was used for TCRbeta amplification. The published analysis was carried out like this. Every unique nucleotide sequence counted as a clone and was annotated with V, D and J genes, copy number and frequency. Sequences were labeled productive if in frame, and non-productive if out of frame or containing stop codons. As previously described, clonality was calculated on the basis of Shannon's entropy. Mean CDR3 Kyte-Doolittle hydropathy was derived from the predicted amino acid sequences of productive clones. Using the R hclust function, scaled V gene usage was clustered hierarchically with Manhattan distance and complete linkage. Sharing of clones by CDR3 amino acid sequence was evaluated by resampling 12 repertoires per group over 100 rounds. The repertoires were screened for more than 55 published EBV-specific TCRbeta sequences and approximately 230 published CMV-specific TCRbeta sequences. Analysis left out a couple of CVID samples that produced under 10,000 sequences, so around 40 CVID repertoires remained. In its TCRdb copy, this immuneACCESS table keeps in-frame sequences only and misses some clones. Where compared with another copy, unresolved V genes explain less than half of these, and the others have no known cause. The DNA was the basis for D and trimming; V, J and clone size are from that table. The table notes around 7,100 clones here, none of them singletons. About 5% of the sample lies in the top ten.

Reading the germline V gene (reference sequence) gives CDR1 DFQATT and CDR2 SNEGSKA. Reading from cysteine to phenylalanine, the CDR3 counts 17 amino acids. Sequencing covers 42 bases of the CDR3, shown here with the frame starting at base 1. From V the trimming removes 5 bases and from J it removes 4 bases, while the gene matches leave 19 bases of the junction unaccounted for. This clonotype originated in a human donor with common variable immunodeficiency. The rearrangement joined TRBV20-1 to TRBJ2-5; 7 middle bases align to TRBD2. The sample taken for sequencing was peripheral blood mononuclear cells. The sequenced part of the CDR3 DNA is TGCAGTGCTCCAGACAGACGTACGAGCGGGAAGGTAGAGACC. This sequence encodes CSAPDRRTSGKVET. The full CDR3 protein is CSAPDRRTSGKVETQYF.